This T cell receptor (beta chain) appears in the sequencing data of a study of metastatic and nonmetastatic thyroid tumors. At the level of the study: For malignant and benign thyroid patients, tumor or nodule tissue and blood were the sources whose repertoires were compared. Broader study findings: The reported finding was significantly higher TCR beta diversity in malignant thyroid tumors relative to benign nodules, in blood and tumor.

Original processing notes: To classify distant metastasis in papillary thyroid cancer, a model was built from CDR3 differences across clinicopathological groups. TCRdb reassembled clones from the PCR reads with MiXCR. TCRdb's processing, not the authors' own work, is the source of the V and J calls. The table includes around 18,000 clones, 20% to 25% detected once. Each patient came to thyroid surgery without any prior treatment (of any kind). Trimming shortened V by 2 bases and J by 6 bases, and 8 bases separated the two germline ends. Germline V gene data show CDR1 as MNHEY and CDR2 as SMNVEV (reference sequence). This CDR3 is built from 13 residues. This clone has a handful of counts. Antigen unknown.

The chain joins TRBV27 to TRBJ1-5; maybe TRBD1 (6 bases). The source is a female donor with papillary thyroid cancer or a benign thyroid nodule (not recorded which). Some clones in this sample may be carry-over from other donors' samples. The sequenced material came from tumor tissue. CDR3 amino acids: CASSLRGGQPQHF. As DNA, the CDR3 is TGTGCCAGCAGTTTAAGGGGGGGTCAGCCCCAGCATTTT.